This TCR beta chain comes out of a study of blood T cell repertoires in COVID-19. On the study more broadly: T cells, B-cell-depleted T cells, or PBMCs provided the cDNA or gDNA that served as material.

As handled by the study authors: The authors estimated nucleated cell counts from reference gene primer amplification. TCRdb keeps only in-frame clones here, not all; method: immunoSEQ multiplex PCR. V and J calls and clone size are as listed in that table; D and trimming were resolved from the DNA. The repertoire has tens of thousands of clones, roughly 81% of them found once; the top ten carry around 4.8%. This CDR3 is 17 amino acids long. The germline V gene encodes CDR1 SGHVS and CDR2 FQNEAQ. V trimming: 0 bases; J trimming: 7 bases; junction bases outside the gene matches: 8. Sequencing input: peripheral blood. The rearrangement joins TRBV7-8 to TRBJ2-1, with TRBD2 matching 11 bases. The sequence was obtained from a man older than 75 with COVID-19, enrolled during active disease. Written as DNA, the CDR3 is TGTGCCAGCAGCTTAGCGTACGGCCGACTAGCGGGGAATGAGCAGTTCTTC. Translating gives CASSLAYGRLAGNEQFF.